This TCR beta chain came from a study of cytomegalovirus exposure and HLA in healthy donors. The PCR employed 60 Vbeta primers together with 13 Jbeta primers. Using immunoSEQ multiplex PCR, the repertoire was profiled, and TCRdb retains in-frame clones only, with some absent. The repertoire holds around 160,000 clones, with around three quarters as singletons. The CDR3 loop spans 13 amino acids. Germline loops: CDR1 LNHDA, CDR2 SQIVND (reference sequence). Trimming shortened V by 7 bases and J by 4 bases, and 13 bases separated the two germline ends. Sample: PBMCs. V is TRBV19 and J is TRBJ1-2; D uncertain. This clonotype was sampled from a middle-aged woman in good health and CMV-seropositive. CDR3 nucleotides: TGTGCCAGTACCAGAGGCGGATCCTATGGCTACACCTTC. It yields the protein CASTRGGSYGYTF.